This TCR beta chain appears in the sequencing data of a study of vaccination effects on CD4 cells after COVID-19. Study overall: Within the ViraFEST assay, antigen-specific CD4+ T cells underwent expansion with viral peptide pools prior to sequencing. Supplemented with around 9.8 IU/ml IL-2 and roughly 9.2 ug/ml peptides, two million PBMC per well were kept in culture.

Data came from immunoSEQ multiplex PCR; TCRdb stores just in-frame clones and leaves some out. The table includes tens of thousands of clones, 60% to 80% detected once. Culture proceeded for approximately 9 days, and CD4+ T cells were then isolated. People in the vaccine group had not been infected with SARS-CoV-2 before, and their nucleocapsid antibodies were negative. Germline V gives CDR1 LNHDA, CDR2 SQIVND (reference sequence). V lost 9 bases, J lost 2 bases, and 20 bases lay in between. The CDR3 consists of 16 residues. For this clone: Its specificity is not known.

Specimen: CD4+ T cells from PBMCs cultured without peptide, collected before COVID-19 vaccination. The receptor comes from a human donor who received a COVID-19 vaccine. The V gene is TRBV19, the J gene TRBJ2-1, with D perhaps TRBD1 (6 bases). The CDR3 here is CARTTVRDTAYNEQFF. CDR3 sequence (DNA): TGTGCCAGGACCACGGTCCGGGACACGGCCTACAATGAGCAGTTCTTC.